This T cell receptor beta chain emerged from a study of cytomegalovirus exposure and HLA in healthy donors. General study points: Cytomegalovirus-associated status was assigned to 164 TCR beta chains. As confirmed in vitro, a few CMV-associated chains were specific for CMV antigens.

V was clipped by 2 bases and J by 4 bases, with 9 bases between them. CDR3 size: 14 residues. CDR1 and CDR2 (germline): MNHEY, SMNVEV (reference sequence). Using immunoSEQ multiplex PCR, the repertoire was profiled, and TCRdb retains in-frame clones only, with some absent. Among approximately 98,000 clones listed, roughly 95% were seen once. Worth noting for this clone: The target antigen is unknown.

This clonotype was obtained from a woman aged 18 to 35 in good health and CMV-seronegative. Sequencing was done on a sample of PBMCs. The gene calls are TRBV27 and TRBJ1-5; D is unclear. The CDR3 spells CASSLGQENQPQHF. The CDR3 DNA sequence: TGTGCCAGCAGTTTAGGGCAGGAAAATCAGCCCCAGCATTTT.